Presented here are 6 T cell receptor beta chains from one specimen sequenced in a study of early T cells in non-severe SARS-CoV-2 infection. TCRdb reprocessed the 5' RACE reads with MiXCR, giving one entry per CDR3 protein. The sample lists around 84,000 distinct CDR3 sequences, 9% to 14% seen once, with around 2.4% in the top ten. The sample consisted of whole blood. Source of these receptors: an adult who was a healthcare worker with PCR-confirmed SARS-CoV-2 infection or an uninfected control (not recorded which).

The chain joins TRBV7-6 to TRBJ2-7; the D gene is possibly TRBD1 (6 bases). CDR3 length: 15 amino acids. Trimming left V 4 bases short and J 3 bases short, with 16 bases between. The germline V gene encodes CDR1 SGHVS and CDR2 FNYEAQ. CDR3 coding DNA: TGTGCCAGCAGCTCCGCAGGGGCGACGGGCTACGAGCAGTACTTC. Encoded protein: CASSSAGATGYEQYF.

The chain links TRBV5-1 to TRBJ1-1, with 8 bases aligning to TRBD1. The CDR3 covers 15 residues. Losses at the gene ends were 2 bases for V and 4 bases for J; bases not matched to a gene: 7. The germline V gene has CDR1 SGHRS and CDR2 YFSETQ. The CDR3 bases are TGCGCCAGCAGCTTAGGACAGGGAAAGGCCACTGAAGCTTTCTTT. It codes for CASSLGQGKATEAFF.

This clonotype was observed at least ten times. V gene TRBV5-6 combines with J gene TRBJ1-1; no clear D gene. The CDR3 is 12 residues long. CDR1 is SGHDT, CDR2 YYEEEE, per germline. Trimming shortened V by 9 bases and J by 4 bases, and 13 bases separated the two germline ends. The CDR3 coding sequence is TGTGCCACTAGGAGAGAGGCCACTGAAGCTTTCTTT. It codes for CATRREATEAFF.

This clonotype was seen repeatedly, ten times or more. V usage is TRBV20-1 and J usage is TRBJ1-1, with 7 bases identical to TRBD1. Germline values: CDR1 DFQATT, CDR2 SNEGSKA (reference sequence). This CDR3 comprises 11 residues. V lost 4 bases and J lost 7; bases outside the gene matches: 3. DNA of the CDR3: TGCAGTGCTACAGGGGGGAGTGAAGCTTTCTTT. Translation gives CSATGGSEAFF.

This clonotype was recorded at least ten times. The chain has TRBV9 and TRBJ1-5, with TRBD1 as a possible D gene (5 bases). Trimming stripped 0 bases from V and 4 bases from J, with 11 bases between. Germline lookup yields CDR1 SGDLS and CDR2 YYNGEE. CDR3 size: 15 residues. CDR3 region: CASSVGGVGNQPQHF. The DNA for the CDR3 is TGTGCCAGCAGCGTAGGAGGGGTAGGAAATCAGCCCCAGCATTTT.

The chain has TRBV5-6 and TRBJ1-5; D gene ambiguous. Germline V gene sequence: CDR1 SGHDT, CDR2 YYEEEE. The CDR3 covers 14 residues. V lost 4 bases and J 3 bases, leaving 11 bases between the germline ends. The CDR3, as DNA: TGTGCCAGCAGCCCGACCGGGTTCAATCAGCCCCAGCATTTT. It specifies CASSPTGFNQPQHF.